These 20 T cell receptor beta chains came from one sample sequenced in a study of T-cell reconstitution after alpha-beta-depleted transplantation in children. The library targeted TCRbeta and was prepared with unique molecular identifiers. A single record per CDR3 protein comes from TCRdb applying MiXCR to the PCR reads. The data contain approximately 500,000 distinct CDR3 sequences, roughly a tenth of them singletons. The sample here was PBMCs, taken before TCRalphabeta/CD19-depleted stem cell transplant. All receptors derive from a child aged 2-15 years with inherited bone marrow failure, due to receive a stem cell transplant.

This clonotype showed up many times. V and J are TRBV29-1 and TRBJ2-5, with a possible D match to TRBD2 (6 bases). This CDR3 is 14 amino acids long. Between the trimmed V and J ends, which lost 1 base and 5 bases, there was a span of 14 bases. Germline V gene data show CDR1 as SQVTM and CDR2 as ANQGSEA. CDR3 sequence reads: CSVEVGGAGETQYF. CDR3 sequence (DNA): TGCAGCGTTGAAGTAGGAGGGGCAGGGGAGACCCAGTACTTC.

This clonotype was counted at least ten times. V gene TRBV7-2 combines with J gene TRBJ2-2, with 12 bases matching TRBD2. Germline CDR1 reads SGHTA; CDR2 reads FQGNSA. Trimming cost V 6 bases and J 4 bases; bases outside gene matches: 6. The CDR3 sequence is 16 residues long. This CDR3 is CASRSRLAGATGELFF. CDR3 nucleotides: TGTGCCAGCAGATCCAGACTAGCGGGAGCCACCGGGGAGCTGTTTTTT.

This clonotype has ten or more counts. The rearrangement links TRBV7-6 to TRBJ2-7; a possible D gene is TRBD1 (7 bases). The CDR3 length is 13 residues. V dropped 4 bases and J dropped 4 bases, with 11 bases sitting between them. Germline V gene data show CDR1 as SGHVS and CDR2 as FNYEAQ. CDR3 DNA sequence: TGTGCCAGCAGCTACCAGGGGGGATACGAGCAGTACTTC. This sequence encodes CASSYQGGYEQYF.

This clonotype was detected many times. This chain links TRBV25-1 with TRBJ2-1; D is ambiguous. Germline V gene sequence: CDR1 MGHDK, CDR2 SYGVNS. This CDR3 has 11 residues. The germline V and J ends were trimmed by 7 bases and 8 bases, with 9 bases remaining between them. The CDR3 is CASTQVYEQFF. CDR3 bases: TGTGCCAGCACCCAGGTTTATGAGCAGTTCTTC. Looking up the rest from reference TRBV25-1 and TRBJ2-1 gives the full variable domain: EADIYQTPRYLVIGTGKKITLECSQTMGHDKMYWYQQDPGMELHLIHYSYGVNSTEKGDLSSESTVSRIRTEHFPLTLESARPSHTSQYLCASTQVYEQFFGPGTRLTVL.

This clonotype was found many times. The V gene is TRBV7-2, the J gene TRBJ1-4; a weak D match, TRBD1 (6 bases). This CDR3 spans 15 amino acids. With 1 base removed from V and 7 bases from J, the gap between germline ends came to 13 bases. The germline V gene encodes CDR1 SGHTA and CDR2 FQGNSA. CDR3 nucleotides: TGTGCCAGCAGCTTAGGCGTAGGGGGAGGTGAAAAACTGTTTTTT. Protein: CASSLGVGGGEKLFF. The variable domain in full, with the rest retrieved from reference TRBV7-2 and TRBJ1-4, is GAGVSQSPSNKVTEKGKDVELRCDPISGHTALYWYRQSLGQGLEFLIYFQGNSAPDKSGLPSDRFSAERTGGSVSTLTIQRTQQEDSAVYLCASSLGVGGGEKLFFGSGTQLSVL.

The CDR3, as DNA: TGTGCCAGCTCACCATCGGCCAGGGGGCGAGAGACCCAGTACTTC. Protein sequence: CASSPSARGRETQYF. This sequence joins TRBV18 and TRBJ2-5; TRBD1 agrees at 8 bases. The CDR3 is 15 amino acids. With V trimmed by 2 bases and J by 4 bases, 6 bases remained unmatched. CDR1 and CDR2 (germline): KGHSH, LQKENI.

In this sample, this clonotype turned up many times. The chain combines TRBV6-5 with TRBJ2-7; TRBD1 aligns across 9 bases. Germline-derived CDR1 and CDR2 are MNHEY and SVGAGI. The V gene end was trimmed by 8 bases and the J gene end by 7 bases; junction bases not matched to a gene: 15. The CDR3 length is 15 residues. The CDR3 is CASGKGDRVIWEQYF. CDR3 DNA sequence: TGTGCCAGCGGAAAGGGGGACAGGGTTATTTGGGAGCAGTACTTC.

This clonotype was seen at least ten times. The chain recombines TRBV29-1 with TRBJ2-3; D gene ambiguous. Trimming removed 7 bases from V and 5 bases from J, with 13 bases in between. The germline V gene has CDR1 SQVTM and CDR2 ANQGSEA. The CDR3 spans 12 residues. CDR3 coding DNA: TGCAGCGCGGTGGGGTATGGAGATACGCAGTATTTT. Its protein product is CSAVGYGDTQYF.

This clonotype occurred many times. V is TRBV5-1 and J is TRBJ2-1; TRBD2 aligns across 9 bases. CDR1 and CDR2 (germline): SGHRS, YFSETQ. The CDR3 length is 16 residues. The J segment lost 3 bases and the V segment lost 4 bases, leaving 8 bases of the junction unmatched. CDR3 bases: TGCGCCAGCAGCCTATGGACTAGCGCGGGCTACAATGAGCAGTTCTTC. Protein product: CASSLWTSAGYNEQFF.

This clonotype was observed many times. The chain joins TRBV29-1 to TRBJ2-1; the D gene is possibly TRBD2 (6 bases). In germline, CDR1 is SQVTM, CDR2 ANQGSEA. V dropped 8 bases and J dropped 9 bases, with 17 bases sitting between them. The CDR3 is made up of 12 amino acids. Here the CDR3 DNA reads TGCAGCTTACAGGACGGAGGGGCTGAGCAGTTCTTC. It specifies CSLQDGGAEQFF.

This clonotype was found many times. The chain uses TRBV27 and TRBJ2-7; D uncertain. Germline lookup yields CDR1 MNHEY and CDR2 SMNVEV (reference sequence). V lost 3 bases and J lost 5, with 17 bases in between. CDR3 size: 15 residues. The CDR3 bases are TGTGCCAGCAGTTTCTACGACTCAAGAGGCCACGAGCAGTACTTC. It encodes CASSFYDSRGHEQYF.

This rearrangement joins TRBV28 to TRBJ2-7; TRBD2 agrees at 9 bases. This CDR3 is built from 12 residues. Germline assignment: CDR1 MDHEN and CDR2 SYDVKM. J gave up 5 bases and V 7 bases, and 3 bases lay outside the gene matches. CDR3 sequence (DNA): TGTGCCAGCAATGAGCGGGAGGACGAGCAGTACTTC. Translation gives CASNEREDEQYF.

This clonotype was detected ten times or more. The V call is TRBV5-4, the J call TRBJ2-5; D gene unclear. CDR1 is SGHNT and CDR2 is YYREEE in the germline V gene (reference sequence). V dropped 0 bases and J dropped 5 bases, with 14 bases sitting between them. The CDR3 sequence is 15 residues long. CDR3 amino acids: CASSLVGSAGETQYF. CDR3 bases: TGTGCCAGCAGCTTGGTGGGGTCGGCAGGCGAGACCCAGTACTTC.

This clonotype occurred many times. The chain links TRBV7-6 to TRBJ1-2; D gene uncertain. CDR3 length equals 13 residues. V shed 2 bases and J shed 3 bases, with 7 bases lying between them. Germline V gene data show CDR1 as SGHVS and CDR2 as FNYEAQ. The CDR3 protein is CASSLPGHYGYTF. CDR3 bases: TGTGCCAGCAGCTTACCAGGACACTATGGCTACACCTTC.

This clonotype was detected ten times or more. The chain carries TRBV20-1 and TRBJ1-6, with TRBD1 matching 9 bases. Trimming took 6 bases from V and 6 from J; bases not matched to a gene: 9. Germline assignment: CDR1 DFQATT and CDR2 SNEGSKA (reference sequence). There are 15 residues in the CDR3. The CDR3 nucleotides read TGCAGTGCCCCGAAACAGGGGGCAAGTAATTCACCCCTCCACTTT. It specifies CSAPKQGASNSPLHF.

This clonotype was detected ten times or more. This chain uses TRBV15 with TRBJ2-2; tentative D call: TRBD2 (5 bases). The V and J ends lost 1 base and 7 bases respectively, with 10 bases between them. The CDR3 sequence is 14 residues long. Germline V CDR1 and CDR2: LNHNV, YYDKDF (reference sequence). The CDR3 DNA is TGTGCCACCAGCAGAGGTCGGGGAATCGGGGAGCTGTTTTTT. As protein: CATSRGRGIGELFF.

In its sample, this clonotype was seen many times. The gene calls are TRBV10-2 and TRBJ2-2; either TRBD1 or TRBD2 may supply D (5 bases each). Trimming left V 6 bases short and J 6 bases short, with 8 bases between. CDR1 and CDR2 from the germline V gene are WSHSY and SAAADI. This CDR3 is built from 12 residues. Here the CDR3 reads CASSGTAGELFF. The CDR3 nucleotides are TGCGCCAGCAGCGGGACGGCCGGGGAGCTGTTTTTT.

As to this clonotype: With a much larger clone just one base away, this may be a read error. The rearrangement uses TRBV9 and TRBJ2-1, with 12 nucleotides matching TRBD2. The trim removed 0 bases at V and 6 bases at J, leaving 1 base unmatched. The CDR3 totals 15 residues. Germline CDR1 is SGDLS and CDR2 is YYNGEE. CDR3 in DNA: TGTGCCAGCAGCGTAGGGACTAGCGGGATCAATGAGCAGTTCTTC. Protein sequence: CASSVGTSGINEQFF.

The sample holds many counts of this clonotype. This rearrangement joins TRBV10-3 to TRBJ2-7; 7 bases align to TRBD1. The CDR3 runs 15 residues. CDR1 is ENHRY, CDR2 SYGVKD, per germline. J was trimmed by 7 bases and V by 4 bases; bases with no gene match: 13. The CDR3, as DNA: TGTGCCATCAGTGCCCTCGGTCCGACAGGGCTTGAGCAGTACTTC. Its translation is CAISALGPTGLEQYF.

This clonotype was seen a few times. J is TRBJ2-3 and V is TRBV2; D not resolved. V was trimmed by 7 bases and J by 1 base, leaving 12 bases between them. Germline CDR1 reads SNHLY; CDR2 reads FYNNEI. The CDR3 runs to 14 residues. In DNA form, the CDR3 reads TGTGCCAGCATAGAGCTACTACGCACAGATACGCAGTATTTT. Its translation is CASIELLRTDTQYF.